Below, 6 T cell receptor beta chains from the same sample are listed, as sequenced in a study of vaccination effects on CD4 cells after COVID-19. Subsequent to a culture period of around eleven days, CD4+ T cells were isolated. This individual tested PCR-positive for SARS-CoV-2 infection between March and December 2020. Two-dose vaccination with either BNT162b2 or mRNA-1273 was given to the participants. The table came from immunoSEQ multiplex PCR; TCRdb's copy has only in-frame clones and leaves some out. In the table there are approximately 30,000 clones, roughly 80% of which are singletons. Which antigens these TCRs recognize remains unknown. This specimen was CD4+ T cells from PBMCs cultured without peptide, taken after COVID-19 vaccination. Receptors originate from a human donor who had a prior SARS-CoV-2 infection.

This clone was picked up a small number of times. The chain combines TRBV7-9 with TRBJ2-4; TRBD1 aligns across 7 bases. This CDR3 spans 17 amino acids. V was clipped by 1 base and J by 5 bases; unmatched bases: 11. Germline values: CDR1 SEHNR, CDR2 FQNEAQ (reference sequence). DNA of the CDR3: TGTGCCAGCAGCTTAGGATTTGGCAGGGGGACCCAAAACATTCAGTACTTC. This sequence encodes CASSLGFGRGTQNIQYF.

For the CDR3, the DNA is TGTGCCAGCAGCCATGTAATAGCGGGTAACCAAGAGACCCAGTACTTC. As protein: CASSHVIAGNQETQYF. J is TRBJ2-5 and V is TRBV4-2, with 7 bases fitting TRBD2. With V trimmed by 3 bases and J by 0 bases, 7 bases remained unmatched. Looked up from germline, CDR1 is LGHNA and CDR2 is YNFKEQ. The CDR3 runs to 16 residues.

The rearrangement uses TRBV5-4 and TRBJ2-7; TRBD2 matches 7 bases. The germline V gene encodes CDR1 SGHNT and CDR2 YYREEE (reference sequence). The CDR3 length is 15 residues. J was trimmed by 0 bases and V by 4 bases; bases with no gene match: 7. The DNA of the CDR3 is TGTGCCAGCAGCGGGGGGGGGAGTAGCTCCTACGAGCAGTACTTC. Translated, it gives CASSGGGSSSYEQYF.

V gene TRBV4-3 combines with J gene TRBJ1-6; no reliable D call. This CDR3 region has 17 residues. V lost 1 base and J 5 bases, leaving 15 bases between the germline ends. Germline assignment: CDR1 LGHNA and CDR2 YSLEER. The CDR3 region has the DNA TGCGCCAGCAGCCAAGGTTCTTGGTCCGCAAATAATTCACCCCTCCACTTT. Its translation: CASSQGSWSANNSPLHF.

This clone was seen a few times. In the same sample, other DNA sequences code for this CDR3. CDR3 residues: CASSLDASGYTF. The DNA of the CDR3 is TGCGCCAGCAGCTTGGACGCAAGTGGCTACACCTTC. The V and J genes are TRBV5-1 and TRBJ1-2; unclear D gene. CDR3 length: 12 amino acids. Between the trimmed V and J ends, which lost 0 bases and 7 bases, there was a span of 7 bases. CDR1 and CDR2 (germline): SGHRS, YFSETQ.

The chain combines TRBV5-1 with TRBJ2-7; TRBD2 is a possible D gene (7 bases). V was shortened by 0 bases and J by 9 bases, with 16 bases between the two germline ends. The CDR3 is made up of 14 amino acids. Germline V gene data show CDR1 as SGHRS and CDR2 as YFSETQ. CDR3 region: CASSLGGHGGWQYF. The DNA of the CDR3 is TGCGCCAGCAGCTTGGGGGGACACGGGGGGTGGCAGTACTTC. Using reference TRBV5-1 and TRBJ2-7 for the parts outside the CDR3, the full variable domain is KAGVTQTPRYLIKTRGQQVTLSCSPISGHRSVSWYQQTPGQGLQFLFEYFSETQRNKGNFPGRFSGRQFSNSRSEMNVSTLELGDSALYLCASSLGGHGGWQYFGPGTRLTVT.